These T cell receptor beta chains were read from a single sample in a study of T cells in localized non-small cell lung cancer. Produced via immunoSEQ multiplex PCR; TCRdb's table is partial and in-frame only. The sample records under 95,000 clones, around 84% being singletons. Sequences were derived from peripheral blood, sampled before any cancer treatment. The source of these receptors is a female donor at least 60 years old with stage I lung adenocarcinoma. The CDR3 runs from the conserved cysteine through the conserved F or W. The D gene is left open where the match is weak. Not every row has a clone size; where given, it reads once, few, many or a size class.

>TRBV2|TRBJ1-1|NA|NA
TGTGCCAGCACTTTAAGGGGTCTTGGGGACACTGAAGCTTTCTTT
CASTLRGLGDTEAFF
>TRBV15|TRBJ1-2|TRBD1|few
TGTGCCACCAGCAGAAAACCAGGGGGTAAGTATGGCTACACCTTC
CATSRKPGGKYGYTF
>TRBV5-1|TRBJ2-2|TRBD1|NA
TGCGCCAGCAGCTACACAGGGGGCATGGCCGGGGAGCTGTTTTTT
CASSYTGGMAGELFF
>TRBV27|TRBJ1-2|TRBD1|NA
TGTGCCAGCAGTCTGGACAGGCCATCACCCTATGGCTACACCTTC
CASSLDRPSPYGYTF
>TRBV27|TRBJ2-1|TRBD2|once
TGTGCCAGCAGTCCCGCCGGGACTAGCGGGAGAGGAGAGCAGTTCTTC
CASSPAGTSGRGEQFF
>TRBV6-5|TRBJ1-1|NA|NA
TGTGCCAGCAGAATTTTAGGTTTTGAAGCTTTCTTT
CASRILGFEAFF
>TRBV29-1|TRBJ2-7|NA|NA
TGCAGCGTTGAAAACGACCAAAACTACGAGCAGTACTTC
CSVENDQNYEQYF
>TRBV4-2|TRBJ2-3|NA|NA
TGTGCCAGCAGCCAAGGAACTGGCAGCCTAGTCACAGATACGCAGTATTTT
CASSQGTGSLVTDTQYF
>TRBV9|TRBJ2-1|NA|NA
TGTGCCAGCAGCGTAGCTCGAGGGTACAATGAGCAGTTCTTC
CASSVARGYNEQFF
>TRBV4-1|TRBJ2-1|NA|NA
TGCGCCAGCAGCCAACAGGGGATCTCCTACAATGAGCAGTTCTTC
CASSQQGISYNEQFF
>TRBV30|TRBJ2-3|NA|NA
TGTGCCTGGAGTGTGGGTTCAAGGACGGATACGCAGTATTTT
CAWSVGSRTDTQYF
>TRBV4-2|TRBJ1-6|NA|NA
TGTGCCAGCAGCCAAGGACAGAATTCACCCCTCCACTTT
CASSQGQNSPLHF
>TRBV11-3|TRBJ2-5|NA|NA
TGTGCCAGCAGCTTAGGGCAGAACCAAGAGACCCAGTACTTC
CASSLGQNQETQYF
>TRBV5-4|TRBJ2-2|NA|NA
TGTGCCAGCAGCTTGGAGAACAGGGCGTACACCGGGGAGCTGTTTTTT
CASSLENRAYTGELFF
>TRBV2|TRBJ1-5|NA|NA
TGTGCCAGCAGTGAAGCTGCAGGTAGGATCCAGCCCCAGCATTTT
CASSEAAGRIQPQHF
>TRBV6-5|TRBJ1-1|TRBD1|NA
TGTGCCAGCAGGCCTGACAGGGAGTCGGGGGGAGCTTTCTTT
CASRPDRESGGAFF
>TRBV27|TRBJ1-5|NA|NA
TGTGCCAGTTCAAACCTAGGGGGGCCCCAGCATTTT
CASSNLGGPQHF
>TRBV18|TRBJ1-2|NA|once
TGTGCCAGCTCACTGGACCCCGACTATGGCTACACCTTC
CASSLDPDYGYTF
>TRBV10-3|TRBJ1-4|NA|NA
TGTGCCATCAGTGGAGGGGCTAGTAATGAAAAACTGTTTTTT
CAISGGASNEKLFF
>TRBV9|TRBJ2-3|TRBD2|NA
TGTGCCAGCAGCGTAGATCCGGGAGGGCCTGGCACAGATACGCAGTATTTT
CASSVDPGGPGTDTQYF
>TRBV6-6|TRBJ1-3|NA|NA
TGTGCCAGCAGTCAGGGGATTCGATCTGGAAACACCATATATTTT
CASSQGIRSGNTIYF
>TRBV11-2|TRBJ1-1|NA|NA
TGTGCCAGCAGCCCCCCGTCCGTAAGGCAGAACACTGAAGCTTTCTTT
CASSPPSVRQNTEAFF
>TRBV28|TRBJ2-3|TRBD1|NA
TGTGCCAGCAGCCGGGACAGGGTTCTGAATACGCAGTATTTT
CASSRDRVLNTQYF
>TRBV5-6|TRBJ2-7|TRBD1|NA
TGTGCCAGCAGCTTGGGGGGACAGGGTAACGAGCAGTACTTC
CASSLGGQGNEQYF
>TRBV6-5|TRBJ2-7|NA|NA
TGTGCCAGCAGCCCAGGGGTCTCCTACGAGCAGTACTTC
CASSPGVSYEQYF
>TRBV5-4|TRBJ2-1|TRBD2|NA
TGTGCCAGCAGCCCCATTGGGGGTAGCGGGAGGAGTGAGCAGTTCTTC
CASSPIGGSGRSEQFF
>TRBV19|TRBJ2-3|TRBD2|NA
TGTGCCAGTAGTATAGGACTCGGCGGGGGGCGCACAGATACGCAGTATTTT
CASSIGLGGGRTDTQYF
>TRBV9|TRBJ2-1|NA|NA
TGTGCCAGCAGCGCCCCAGCCACGGGGAGCTCCTACAATGAGCAGTTCTTC
CASSAPATGSSYNEQFF
>TRBV7-9|TRBJ1-2|NA|NA
TGTGCCAGCAGCTTAGGGCAGAACTATGGCTACACCTTC
CASSLGQNYGYTF
>TRBV7-3|TRBJ1-2|NA|NA
TGTGCCAGCAGCCCGGCCGGGAAGAACACTTATGGCTACACCTTC
CASSPAGKNTYGYTF
>TRBV21-1|TRBJ2-2|NA|NA
TGTGCCAGCCCGGAGGGAGTAGCGGGGAAAACCGGGGAGCTGTTTTTT
CASPEGVAGKTGELFF
>TRBV9|TRBJ1-4|NA|NA
TGTGCCAGCAGCCCCGGTGAGCTTCCTAATGAAAAACTGTTTTTT
CASSPGELPNEKLFF
>TRBV29-1|TRBJ2-1|TRBD2|NA
TGCAGCGCAACACAGACTAGCGGGAGTTTAGATGAGCAGTTCTTC
CSATQTSGSLDEQFF
>TRBV6-1|TRBJ1-2|NA|few
TGTGCCAGCAGTGACGCCGGCTATGGCTACACCTTC
CASSDAGYGYTF
>TRBV7-3|TRBJ2-1|TRBD1|NA
TGTGCCAGCAGCTTACAACCGGGACAGACCCACAATGAGCAGTTCTTC
CASSLQPGQTHNEQFF
>TRBV6-5|TRBJ2-3|TRBD2|NA
TGTGCCAGCAGGCCCCTAACCGGGAGTTGGGGGGGGTATTTT
CASRPLTGSWGGYF
>TRBV27|TRBJ2-7|NA|NA
NA
CASSFRLSGREFYEQYF
>TRBV2|TRBJ1-4|NA|NA
TGTGCCAGCAGTGATTCGTTTGTTGCGGCATCCGAAAAACTGTTTTTT
CASSDSFVAASEKLFF
>TRBV27|TRBJ1-2|TRBD1|NA
TGTGCCAGCAGTTTAAGACAGGGGGCGCGATCGGATGGCTACACCTTC
CASSLRQGARSDGYTF
>TRBV7-2|TRBJ2-1|NA|NA
TGTGCCAGCAGCTTAAGCGGCACACGACACAATGAGCAGTTCTTC
CASSLSGTRHNEQFF
>TRBV25-1|TRBJ1-1|TRBD1|NA
TGTGCCAGCAGTGAGACAGGGACACGCACTGAAGCTTTCTTT
CASSETGTRTEAFF
>TRBV7-8|TRBJ2-7|NA|NA
TGTGCCAGCAGCTTAGGTTTGTCTGGCGAGCAGTACTTC
CASSLGLSGEQYF
>TRBV5-6|TRBJ1-2|NA|NA
TGTGCCAGCAGCCACCTCGACAAGAACTTTAACTATGGCTACACCTTC
CASSHLDKNFNYGYTF
>TRBV7-9|TRBJ1-1|NA|few
TGTGCCAGCAGCTCGGACTGGAATGAAGCTTTCTTT
CASSSDWNEAFF
>TRBV2|TRBJ2-3|NA|NA
TGTGCCAGCAATTCCCTTATGGATACGCAGTATTTT
CASNSLMDTQYF
>TRBV5-6|TRBJ1-5|NA|NA
TGTGCCAGCAGCCCCGGACGGCGCAATCAGCCCCAGCATTTT
CASSPGRRNQPQHF
>TRBV2|TRBJ2-7|NA|NA
TGTGCCAGCAGTGAAGGGGGGTCCCCCTTCTCCTACGAGCAGTACTTC
CASSEGGSPFSYEQYF
>TRBV4-2|TRBJ2-1|NA|NA
TGTGCCAGCAGCCAAGATTGGCGGGACTACAATGAGCAGTTCTTC
CASSQDWRDYNEQFF
>TRBV4-1|TRBJ1-6|TRBD1|once
TGCGCCAGCAGCCATCTACCCCGGGACAGTGGTTCACCCCTCCACTTT
CASSHLPRDSGSPLHF
>TRBV6-1|TRBJ2-2|NA|once
TGTGCCAGTAGAAGAGATCCCACCGGGGAGCTGTTTTTT
CASRRDPTGELFF
>TRBV4-2|TRBJ1-1|NA|NA
TGTGCCAGCAGCCAAGGGGGCGGTAGGCAAGCTTTCTTT
CASSQGGGRQAFF